These 16 T cell receptor beta chains came from one sample sequenced in a study of identical twins. TCRdb ran MiXCR on the 5' RACE reads and lists one entry per CDR3 protein. The sample includes 750,000 to 950,000 distinct CDR3 sequences, 9% to 15% of them seen just once. These data were also filed under a second study, of yellow fever vaccine responses in identical twins.

What was sequenced was PBMCs. Receptor source: a woman between 18 and 29 years old in good health.

The rearrangement joins TRBV2 to TRBJ2-7, with TRBD2 matching 12 bases. CDR1 is SNHLY, CDR2 FYNNEI, per germline. Unmatched junction bases numbered 6, after V lost 6 bases and J lost 3 bases. The CDR3 sequence is 15 residues long. For the CDR3, the DNA is TGTGCCAGCAGCGACGGACTAGCGGGGCTCTACGAGCAGTACGTC. Its protein product is CASSDGLAGLYEQYV.

This clonotype was seen at least ten times. The chain employs TRBV4-1 and TRBJ2-7; 10 nucleotides align to TRBD2. V gave up 3 bases and J gave up 4 bases; unmatched junction bases: 6. Germline values: CDR1 MGHRA, CDR2 YSYEKL. The CDR3 has 15 residues. DNA for the CDR3: TGCGCCAGCAGCCACCCTAGCGGGAGTTCTTACGAGCAGTACTTC. The encoded protein is CASSHPSGSSYEQYF.

This clonotype was counted between two and nine times. The rearrangement uses TRBV5-4 and TRBJ1-5; TRBD1 is a possible D gene (5 bases). The CDR3 length is 17 residues. Trimming took 2 bases from V and 3 from J, leaving 18 bases between them. Germline V CDR1 and CDR2: SGHNT, YYREEE (reference sequence). For the CDR3, the DNA is TGTGCCAGCAGCTTAGCAGGGATCGCGGGGGTCAATCAGCCCCAGCATTTT. It yields the protein CASSLAGIAGVNQPQHF.

The chain combines TRBV11-2 with TRBJ2-1; no clear D gene. The germline V gene has CDR1 SGHAT and CDR2 FQNNGV. The length of the CDR3 is 12 residues. The ends were cut back, 3 bases at V and 7 bases at J, with 7 bases in the middle. CDR3 coding DNA: TGTGCCAGCAGCTTCGACACGAATGAGCAGTTCTTC. Amino acid sequence: CASSFDTNEQFF.

The chain uses TRBV6-1 and TRBJ2-2; 10 bases match TRBD2. The junction had 5 bases not matched to a gene; V was cut back by 8 bases and J by 5 bases. CDR3 length equals 14 residues. Germline V gives CDR1 MNHNS, CDR2 SASEGT. CDR3 protein: CASEALAGTGELFF. CDR3 DNA: TGTGCCAGCGAGGCACTAGCGGGAACCGGGGAGCTGTTTTTT.

This clonotype turned up a few times. The chain is built from TRBV12-3 or TRBV12-4 and TRBJ2-5; D perhaps matches TRBD1 (6 bases). V lost 5 bases and J lost 5, with 18 bases in between. The CDR3 contains 15 residues. The CDR3 DNA is TGTGCCAGCAGTCCTGGGACACCCCAAGGGGAGACCCAGTACTTC. Translating gives CASSPGTPQGETQYF.

This clonotype appeared a few times. The chain carries TRBV12-3 or TRBV12-4 and TRBJ1-2; TRBD1 matches at 7 bases. The V gene end was trimmed by 7 bases and the J gene end by 1 base; junction bases not matched to a gene: 6. This CDR3 is 14 amino acids long. CDR3 region: CASTTTGRNYGYTF. In nucleotides, the CDR3 is TGTGCCAGCACCACGACAGGGCGTAACTATGGCTACACCTTC.

V usage is TRBV9 and J usage is TRBJ2-7; TRBD2 matches at 10 bases. Germline V gene sequence: CDR1 SGDLS, CDR2 YYNGEE. Trimming removed 1 base from V and 2 bases from J; junction bases left unmatched: 3. The CDR3 consists of 15 residues. Here the CDR3 reads CASSVSTSGAYEQYF. In DNA form, the CDR3 reads TGTGCCAGCAGCGTATCCACTAGCGGGGCCTACGAGCAGTACTTC.

This rearrangement joins TRBV24-1 to TRBJ2-1, with 8 bases fitting TRBD1. Germline V gene data show CDR1 as KGHDR and CDR2 as SFDVKD. The CDR3 extends over 13 amino acids. Trimming took 4 bases from V and 8 from J; bases not matched to a gene: 3. CDR3 region: CATSDLDRDEQFF. DNA for the CDR3: TGTGCCACCAGTGACCTGGACAGGGATGAGCAGTTCTTC.

Many counts were recorded for this clonotype. The CDR3 bases are TGCGCCAGCAACCTAGCGGGGCCCCGCACAGATACGCAGTATTTT. This sequence encodes CASNLAGPRTDTQYF. This sequence joins TRBV10-2 and TRBJ2-3, with 9 bases identical to TRBD2. CDR1 WSHSY and CDR2 SAAADI come from the germline V gene. This CDR3 is 15 amino acids long. Trimming removed 7 bases from V and 1 base from J; junction bases left unmatched: 6.

This clonotype was counted only a few times. This chain uses TRBV27 with TRBJ1-2; tentative D call: TRBD1 (6 bases). Trimming stripped 2 bases from V and 4 bases from J, with 11 bases between. This CDR3 spans 14 amino acids. Germline V gene sequence: CDR1 MNHEY, CDR2 SMNVEV (reference sequence). DNA for the CDR3: TGTGCCAGCAGTTTAAAGGGGGTCACCTATGGCTACACCTTC. Amino acids: CASSLKGVTYGYTF.

There are a few counts of this clonotype. The rearrangement uses TRBV20-1 and TRBJ1-5; a weak D match, TRBD1 (5 bases). V was trimmed by 2 bases and J by 6 bases, leaving 23 bases between them. CDR1 is DFQATT and CDR2 is SNEGSKA in the germline V gene (reference sequence). The CDR3 has 17 residues. The CDR3 nucleotides read TGCAGTGCTAGACACAACCCGGACGCTTTGAGGGGTCAGCCCCAGCATTTT. Its protein product is CSARHNPDALRGQPQHF.

This clonotype was counted at least ten times. The chain carries TRBV5-1 and TRBJ1-1, with 7 nucleotides matching TRBD1. Germline V lookup: CDR1 SGHRS, CDR2 YFSETQ. The CDR3 is 16 amino acids. The CDR3 nucleotides are TGCGCTAAGCTGGTCCCTGGTAGGGGGCCAGGCACTGAAGCTTTCTTT. Amino acid sequence: CAKLVPGRGPGTEAFF. Full variable domain (remainder filled in from reference TRBV5-1 and TRBJ1-1): KAGVTQTPRYLIKTRGQQVTLSCSPISGHRSVSWYQQTPGQGLQFLFEYFSETQRNKGNFPGRFSGRQFSNSRSEMNVSTLELGDSALYLCAKLVPGRGPGTEAFFGQGTRLTVV.

This clonotype was seen more than once but under ten times. The rearrangement links TRBV19 to TRBJ2-2; TRBD1 matches 10 bases. The CDR3 is made up of 16 amino acids. The J segment lost 5 bases and the V segment lost 5 bases, leaving 8 bases of the junction unmatched. Per the germline V gene, CDR1 is LNHDA and CDR2 is SQIVND (reference sequence). The CDR3, as DNA: TGTGCCAGTAGTTTATATCGACAGGGGGCGACCGGGGAGCTGTTTTTT. This sequence encodes CASSLYRQGATGELFF.

This clonotype came up many times. The chain links TRBV27 to TRBJ2-3; 11 bases are shared with TRBD2. In germline, CDR1 is MNHEY, CDR2 SMNVEV (reference sequence). With 4 bases clipped from V and 4 bases from J, the junction kept 4 bases outside the gene matches. CDR3 length: 15 amino acids. Written as DNA, the CDR3 is TGTGCCAGCAGTTGGCGGGGACTAGCGGCAGATACGCAGTATTTT. Translation gives CASSWRGLAADTQYF.

The chain uses TRBV28 and TRBJ2-3, with TRBD2 matching 7 bases. This CDR3 spans 17 amino acids. V was pared by 3 bases and J by 0 bases, with 9 bases of the junction left unmatched. In germline, CDR1 is MDHEN, CDR2 SYDVKM. The CDR3: CASSFPDSGPSTDTQYF. CDR3 DNA sequence: TGTGCCAGCAGTTTTCCTGATAGCGGGCCAAGCACAGATACGCAGTATTTT.